This TCR beta chain was captured in a study of blood T cell repertoires in COVID-19. Whole-study context: T cells, B-cell-depleted T cells, or PBMCs supplied cDNA or gDNA.

This CDR3 has 15 amino acids. CDR1 is SQVTM and CDR2 is ANQGSEA in the germline V gene. V dropped 5 bases and J dropped 2; count of bases not matched to a gene: 9. How the authors handled the data: Reference gene primers were amplified, and this amplification served to estimate nucleated cell counts. Only in-frame clones appear in the TCRdb table, and some are missing; sequencing was by immunoSEQ multiplex PCR. V and J calls plus clone size are reproduced from that table; the DNA served to infer D and trimming. The data show hundreds of thousands of clones, roughly 86% seen once. The receptor was isolated from a human donor in a cohort sampled during active COVID-19. Sequenced: peripheral blood. The chain recombines TRBV29-1 with TRBJ2-3; TRBD2 aligns across 8 bases. The CDR3 reads CSVSYTSGDTDTQYF. The CDR3 DNA reads as TGCAGCGTTTCCTATACTAGCGGAGACACAGATACGCAGTATTTT.